Given below is one T cell receptor (beta chain) in context. Sequencing was performed with immunoSEQ multiplex PCR; in TCRdb, only in-frame clones are kept and a portion is missing. The repertoire holds approximately 82,000 clones, more than 70% seen once, with over 8% in the top ten. This sample was included in a study of OX40 agonist ivuxolimab in advanced cancers. The wider study: Of mixed ages from about 23 to 85 and averaging roughly 60 years, the group was about 86% male.

The germline V gene has CDR1 SGHTA and CDR2 FQGNSA. The CDR3 extends over 14 amino acids. Trimming cost V 5 bases and J 2 bases, with 11 bases left between them. This rearrangement joins TRBV7-2 to TRBJ2-3; D gene ambiguous. The specimen comprised CD4+ or CD8+ T cells sorted from blood, sampled in a trial of the OX40 agonist ivuxolimab. The sequence came from an adult with an advanced solid tumor such as melanoma, head and neck, liver or kidney cancer. CDR3 amino acids: CASSRYVSTDTQYF. The CDR3 DNA follows: TGTGCCAGCAGCCGCTATGTATCCACAGATACGCAGTATTTT.